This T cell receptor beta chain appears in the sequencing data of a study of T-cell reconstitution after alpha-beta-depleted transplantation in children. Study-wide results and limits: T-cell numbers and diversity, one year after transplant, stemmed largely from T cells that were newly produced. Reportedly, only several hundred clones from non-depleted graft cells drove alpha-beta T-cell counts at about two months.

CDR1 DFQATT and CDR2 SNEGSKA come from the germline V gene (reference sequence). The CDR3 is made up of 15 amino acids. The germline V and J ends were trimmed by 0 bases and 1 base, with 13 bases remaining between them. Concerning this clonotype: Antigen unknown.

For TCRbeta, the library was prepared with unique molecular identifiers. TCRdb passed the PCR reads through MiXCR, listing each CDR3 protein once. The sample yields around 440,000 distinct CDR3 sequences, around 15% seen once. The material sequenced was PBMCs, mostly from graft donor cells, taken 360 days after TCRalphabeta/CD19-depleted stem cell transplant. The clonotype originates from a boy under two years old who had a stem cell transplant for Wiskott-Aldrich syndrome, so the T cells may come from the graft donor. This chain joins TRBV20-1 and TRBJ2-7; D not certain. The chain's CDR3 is CSARDSALGSYEQYF. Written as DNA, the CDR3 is TGCAGTGCTAGAGATTCGGCTCTGGGATCCTACGAGCAGTACTTC.